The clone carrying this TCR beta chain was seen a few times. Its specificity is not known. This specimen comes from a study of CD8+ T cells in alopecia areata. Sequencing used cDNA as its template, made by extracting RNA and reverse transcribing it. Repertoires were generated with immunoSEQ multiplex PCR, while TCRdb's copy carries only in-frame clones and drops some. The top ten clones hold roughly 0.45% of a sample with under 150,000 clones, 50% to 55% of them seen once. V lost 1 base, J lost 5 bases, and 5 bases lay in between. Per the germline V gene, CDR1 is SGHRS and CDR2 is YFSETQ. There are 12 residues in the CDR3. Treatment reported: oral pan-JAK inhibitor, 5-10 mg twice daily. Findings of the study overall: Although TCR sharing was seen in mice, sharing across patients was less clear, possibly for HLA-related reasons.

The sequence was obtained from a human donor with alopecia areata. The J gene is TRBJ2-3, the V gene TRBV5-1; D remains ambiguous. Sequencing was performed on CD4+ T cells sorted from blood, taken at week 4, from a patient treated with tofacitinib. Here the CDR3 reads CASSLWGDTQYF. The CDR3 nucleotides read TGCGCCAGCAGCTTGTGGGGAGATACGCAGTATTTT.